The 20 T cell receptor beta chains reported below all come from one sample, sequenced in a study of Graves' ophthalmopathy and Graves' hyperthyroidism. Amplification from RNA transcripts yielded the TCR beta CDR3 regions. First-round RT-PCR employed HTBI primers, with a second-round multiplex PCR after it. TCRdb reanalysed the multiplex PCR reads using MiXCR and keeps one entry per CDR3 protein. The table shows 600,000 to 700,000 distinct CDR3 sequences, with about 41% occurring only once. The specimen was peripheral blood. Receptors originate from an adult man with Graves' ophthalmopathy.

J is TRBJ2-7 and V is TRBV7-9; possibly TRBD2 for D (6 bases). This CDR3 has 13 residues. Trimming cost V 10 bases and J 0 bases, with 13 bases left between them. Per germline, CDR1 SEHNR and CDR2 FQNEAQ (reference sequence). The CDR3 is CATGGASSYEQYF. The DNA of the CDR3 is TGTGCCACCGGCGGGGCCAGCTCCTACGAGCAGTACTTC.

This clonotype was found many times. The chain carries TRBV7-9 and TRBJ1-5; unclear D gene. CDR3 length: 18 amino acids. Germline assignment: CDR1 SEHNR and CDR2 FQNEAQ (reference sequence). Trimming took 0 bases from V and 1 from J, leaving 16 bases between them. CDR3 bases: TGTGCCAGCAGCTTAGCCCGGCAGCTGGGGAAGAGCAATCAGCCCCAGCATTTT. This gives the protein CASSLARQLGKSNQPQHF.

V is TRBV20-1 and J is TRBJ1-1; D uncertain. The CDR3 runs 12 residues. V gave up 3 bases and J gave up 4 bases, with 9 bases separating them. Germline lookup yields CDR1 DFQATT and CDR2 SNEGSKA (reference sequence). The chain's CDR3 is CSASGRRTEAFF. DNA for the CDR3: TGCAGTGCTAGTGGCAGACGCACTGAAGCTTTCTTT.

This clonotype was detected ten times or more. This chain uses TRBV7-2 with TRBJ1-2; 7 bases line up with TRBD1. This CDR3 is 14 amino acids long. Germline lookup yields CDR1 SGHTA and CDR2 FQGNSA. V gave up 1 base and J gave up 4 bases; unmatched junction bases: 3. The CDR3 DNA sequence: TGTGCCAGCAGCTTAGGGGGACAGAGCTATGGCTACACCTTC. Translated, it gives CASSLGGQSYGYTF.

This clonotype has only a few counts. The V and J genes are TRBV6-5 and TRBJ2-2, with D tentatively TRBD1 (6 bases). The CDR3 length is 16 residues. The germline V and J ends were trimmed by 6 bases and 5 bases, with 19 bases remaining between them. From germline, CDR1 is MNHEY and CDR2 SVGAGI. The CDR3 DNA reads as TGTGCCAGCAGCCCCACAGGGCGTACCGGGACCGGGGAGCTGTTTTTT. This codes for CASSPTGRTGTGELFF.

On this clonotype itself: A read error is possible here, since a much larger clone lies one base away. V gene TRBV4-2 combines with J gene TRBJ2-5; the D gene is possibly TRBD2 (5 bases). From germline, CDR1 is LGHNA and CDR2 YNFKEQ. The CDR3 has 16 amino acids. Trimming took off 5 bases at V and 5 bases at J, with 21 bases between the two ends. CDR3 loop: CASSIHAEGAEETQYF. The CDR3 DNA is TGTGCCAGCAGCATACATGCCGAGGGCGCCGAGGAGACCCAGTACTTC.

This clonotype was recorded many times. The chain joins TRBV19 to TRBJ1-2; no clear D gene. From germline, CDR1 is LNHDA and CDR2 SQIVND (reference sequence). V lost 6 bases, J lost 0 bases, and 11 bases lay in between. The CDR3 runs 14 residues. The CDR3 protein is CASSSGRANYGYTF. DNA of the CDR3: TGTGCCAGTAGCTCGGGGAGAGCTAACTATGGCTACACCTTC.

Ten or more counts support this clonotype. DNA of the CDR3: TGTGCCACCAGCAGAGACATGGACCCCCCAACGGCTTTCTTT. Its translation is CATSRDMDPPTAFF. The chain has TRBV15 and TRBJ1-1; no definite D call. Germline CDR1 LNHNV, CDR2 YYDKDF (reference sequence). This CDR3 spans 14 amino acids. The ends were cut back, 0 bases at V and 11 bases at J, with 16 bases in the middle.

This clonotype has at least ten counts. V usage is TRBV12-3 or TRBV12-4 and J usage is TRBJ2-5; no reliable D call. Trimming pared 6 bases from V and 0 bases from J, leaving 11 bases between. This CDR3 has 14 amino acids. CDR3 residues: CASSLGPDQETQYF. CDR3 DNA sequence: TGTGCCAGCAGCCTCGGACCGGACCAAGAGACCCAGTACTTC.

This sequence joins TRBV29-1 and TRBJ2-5, with TRBD1 identical over 7 bases. V shed 6 bases, J shed 4 bases, and the junction held 17 bases outside the gene matches. Germline V lookup: CDR1 SQVTM, CDR2 ANQGSEA. The CDR3 sequence is 16 residues long. The CDR3, as DNA: TGCAGCGTCTACGGACAGGACCATGGCTACACAGAGACCCAGTACTTC. This translates into CSVYGQDHGYTETQYF.

This clonotype was seen more than once but under ten times. This chain uses TRBV24-1 with TRBJ2-3, with TRBD1 as a possible D gene (5 bases). This CDR3 is 14 amino acids long. In germline, CDR1 is KGHDR, CDR2 SFDVKD. V was clipped by 4 bases and J by 0 bases, with 7 bases between them. CDR3 residues: CATSEKGSTDTQYF. DNA of the CDR3: TGTGCCACCAGTGAGAAGGGGAGCACAGATACGCAGTATTTT.

This clonotype was counted many times. The chain is built from TRBV7-8 and TRBJ1-4; the D gene is possibly TRBD1 (6 bases). V shed 5 bases and J shed 7 bases, with 17 bases lying between them. Germline V CDR1 and CDR2: SGHVS, FQNEAQ. The CDR3 covers 15 residues. Here the CDR3 reads CASSQWGQMGEKLFF. CDR3 nucleotide sequence: TGTGCCAGCAGCCAATGGGGGCAGATGGGTGAAAAACTGTTTTTT.

The sample holds a few counts of this clonotype. This chain connects TRBV19 to TRBJ1-2; no firm D call. This CDR3 has 12 residues. Germline assignment: CDR1 LNHDA and CDR2 SQIVND (reference sequence). The V and J ends lost 8 bases and 4 bases respectively, with 11 bases between them. For the CDR3, the DNA is TGTGCCAGTTATCAATTCGCCTATGGCTACACCTTC. It yields the protein CASYQFAYGYTF.

As regards this clonotype: This may stem from a read error, because a much larger clone lies one nucleotide away. The gene calls are TRBV19 and TRBJ2-7, with a weak D call TRBD1 (7 bases). In germline, CDR1 is LNHDA, CDR2 SQIVND (reference sequence). The CDR3 has 14 residues. The CDR3 here is CASSIRFQGGEQNF. For the CDR3, the DNA is TGTGCCAGTAGTATAAGGTTCCAGGGGGGCGAGCAGAACTTC.

The sample holds many counts of this clonotype. The chain has TRBV6-5 and TRBJ2-5; TRBD1 aligns across 10 bases. Trimming took 3 bases from V and 2 from J; bases not matched to a gene: 6. The CDR3 length is 16 residues. The germline V gene has CDR1 MNHEY and CDR2 SVGAGI. The CDR3 region is CASSYGPGQGQETQYF. The DNA for the CDR3 is TGTGCCAGCAGTTATGGCCCGGGACAGGGGCAAGAGACCCAGTACTTC.

With respect to this clonotype: Relative to the germline gene, one junction end is altered; a read error may explain this. This rearrangement joins TRBV5-1 to TRBJ2-2, with a possible D match to TRBD2 (5 bases). The CDR3 sequence is 11 residues long. Germline lookup yields CDR1 SGHRS and CDR2 YFSETQ. This CDR3 reads CASSRDGELLF. The DNA for the CDR3 is TGCGCCAGCAGCCGAGACGGGGAGCTGCTTTTT.

There are a few counts of this clonotype. The chain carries TRBV7-2 and TRBJ1-1; D gene ambiguous. The CDR3 has 15 amino acids. V was clipped by 3 bases and J by 4 bases, with 15 bases between them. The V gene's germline CDR1 is SGHTA and CDR2 FQGNSA. CDR3 loop: CASSLGGIRVTEAFF. The CDR3 DNA reads TGTGCCAGCAGCTTGGGAGGGATAAGGGTCACTGAAGCTTTCTTT.

Regarding this clonotype: A read error is possible here, since a much larger clone lies one base away. The chain carries TRBV7-9 and TRBJ1-3; possible D gene TRBD1, 5 bases. The germline gives CDR1 SEHNR, CDR2 FQNEAQ (reference sequence). Trimming shortened V by 5 bases and J by 5 bases, and 13 bases separated the two germline ends. This CDR3 region has 14 residues. The CDR3 reads CASSPGPVRNTIYF. The CDR3, as DNA: TGTGCCAGCAGCCCGGGGCCCGTTAGAAACACCATATATTTT.

The chain employs TRBV9 and TRBJ2-7, with TRBD2 identical over 13 bases. The CDR3 runs to 18 residues. After removal of 3 bases from V and 3 bases from J, the junction contained 12 bases not matched to a gene. From germline, CDR1 is SGDLS and CDR2 YYNGEE. CDR3 in DNA: TGTGCCAGCAGCGGGCGTGGAACTAGCGGGAGGGCCGTCTACGAGCAGTACTTC. Its protein product is CASSGRGTSGRAVYEQYF.

The gene calls are TRBV7-9 and TRBJ2-7; TRBD2 agrees at 7 bases. Germline CDR1 and CDR2: SEHNR and FQNEAQ (reference sequence). The CDR3 is 14 residues long. After removal of 4 bases from V and 5 bases from J, the junction contained 8 bases not matched to a gene. The DNA for the CDR3 is TGTGCCAGCAGCTCGAAGGGAGGGAACCACGAGCAGTACTTC. It encodes CASSSKGGNHEQYF.